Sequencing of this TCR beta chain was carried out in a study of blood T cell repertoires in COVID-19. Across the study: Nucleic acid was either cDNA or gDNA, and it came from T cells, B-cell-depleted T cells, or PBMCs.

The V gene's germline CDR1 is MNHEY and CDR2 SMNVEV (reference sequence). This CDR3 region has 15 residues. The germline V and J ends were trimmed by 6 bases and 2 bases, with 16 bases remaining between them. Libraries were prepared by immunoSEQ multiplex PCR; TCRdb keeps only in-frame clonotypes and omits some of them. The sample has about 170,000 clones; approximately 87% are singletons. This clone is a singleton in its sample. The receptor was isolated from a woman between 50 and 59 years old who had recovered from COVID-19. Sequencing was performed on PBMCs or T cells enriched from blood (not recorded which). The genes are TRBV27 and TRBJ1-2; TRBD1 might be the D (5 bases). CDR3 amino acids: CASSDGHPGNYGYTF. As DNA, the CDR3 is TGTGCCAGCAGCGACGGACACCCAGGGAACTATGGCTACACCTTC.